These 23 T cell receptor beta chains share one sample of origin, sequenced in a study of blood T cells in healthy people across ages (dated by TCRdb to the mid-2010s). Preparation of the library involved 5' RACE. Reads for this sample came from an Illumina HiSeq 2500. A second roughly 7 to 12 cycle PCR used a sample-barcoded 5' primer and a J-beta primer mix. TCRdb reprocessed the public reads (quality trimming at Q25 with fastp, clone calling with MiXCR) and kept in-frame beta chains. Every CDR3 protein is listed once, alongside the most common genes and DNA of its rows. Present in this sample are 1,300,000 or so distinct CDR3 sequences, approximately 59% of which were seen just once. Of the sample, over 5.5% is held by the ten largest clones. Sequencing was carried out using blood. These receptors were obtained from a man aged 18 to 29 in good health.

This clonotype was picked up a small number of times. The V call is TRBV10-3, the J call TRBJ2-7; TRBD1 is a possible D gene (8 bases). The CDR3 is 17 amino acids. The V and J ends lost 2 bases and 9 bases respectively, with 26 bases between them. The germline V gene has CDR1 ENHRY and CDR2 SYGVKD. The CDR3 region is CAISEGDRGQGLRGQYF. CDR3 DNA: TGTGCCATCAGTGAGGGGGACCGAGGACAGGGACTACGAGGGCAGTACTTC.

The rearrangement links TRBV6-6 to TRBJ2-1; possibly TRBD1 for D (5 bases). CDR1 and CDR2 from the germline V gene are MNHNY and SVGAGI (reference sequence). V lost 0 bases, J lost 13 bases, and 16 bases lay in between. CDR3 size: 14 residues. CDR3 nucleotide sequence: TGTGCCAGCAGTTACTCCCAAACGACAGAGATCCAGTTCTTC. Translated, it gives CASSYSQTTEIQFF.

V gene TRBV6-1 combines with J gene TRBJ1-5; maybe TRBD1 (6 bases). The germline V and J ends were trimmed by 3 bases and 0 bases, with 9 bases remaining between them. This CDR3 is 15 amino acids long. Per germline, CDR1 MNHNS and CDR2 SASEGT. This CDR3 is CASSEGHTSNQPQHF. The CDR3, as DNA: TGTGCCAGCAGTGAGGGACATACTAGCAATCAGCCCCAGCATTTT.

This sequence joins TRBV6-5 and TRBJ2-7; D not certain. V shed 2 bases and J shed 0 bases, with 8 bases lying between them. This CDR3 region has 14 residues. Looked up from germline, CDR1 is MNHEY and CDR2 is SVGAGI. The CDR3 spells CASSYGQVSYEQYF. CDR3 DNA: TGTGCCAGCAGTTACGGGCAGGTCTCCTACGAGCAGTACTTC.

This clonotype has just a few counts. This rearrangement joins TRBV12-3 or TRBV12-4 to TRBJ1-2; 9 nucleotides align to TRBD1. This CDR3 is built from 15 residues. V was clipped by 6 bases and J by 6 bases; unmatched bases: 11. CDR3 protein: CASRLGTGSFHGYTF. The CDR3, as DNA: TGTGCCAGCAGGCTTGGGACAGGGAGTTTTCATGGCTACACCTTC.

This chain connects TRBV27 to TRBJ2-5, with 10 nucleotides matching TRBD2. CDR3 length: 14 amino acids. Germline V gene data show CDR1 as MNHEY and CDR2 as SMNVEV (reference sequence). V lost 3 bases to trimming and J lost 11 bases; unmatched junction nucleotides: 9. The CDR3 region has the DNA TGTGCCAGCAGTTTGCAGCGGGGGGGAAGGGAGCAGTACTTC. This sequence encodes CASSLQRGGREQYF.

This clonotype was counted many times. The V call is TRBV4-2, the J call TRBJ2-6, with a weak D call TRBD2 (5 bases). V lost 0 bases, J lost 0 bases, and 6 bases lay in between. Germline CDR1 is LGHNA and CDR2 is YNFKEQ. The CDR3 is 16 residues long. The CDR3 region is CASSQERDSGANVLTF. The CDR3 DNA reads TGTGCCAGCAGCCAAGAACGGGACTCTGGGGCCAACGTCCTGACTTTC.

This clonotype was counted between two and nine times. The chain recombines TRBV20-1 with TRBJ2-7; maybe TRBD1 (5 bases). Germline V gene lookup returns CDR1 DFQATT and CDR2 SNEGSKA (reference sequence). V shed 2 bases and J shed 6 bases, with 8 bases lying between them. The CDR3 is 11 residues long. The DNA of the CDR3 is TGCAGTGCTAGAAGCAGGGTCGAGCAGTACTTC. This codes for CSARSRVEQYF.

Worth noting for this clonotype: The junction shows a germline mismatch at one end, possibly a read error. The CDR3 protein is CAISAREAGRSYNERFF. DNA of the CDR3: TGTGCCATCAGTGCGAGGGAAGCGGGTCGCTCCTACAATGAGCGGTTCTTC. This chain connects TRBV10-3 to TRBJ2-1; a weak D match, TRBD2 (6 bases). CDR1 is ENHRY and CDR2 is SYGVKD in the germline V gene. The CDR3 runs to 17 residues.

This sequence joins TRBV20-1 and TRBJ2-7; D gene unclear. CDR1 and CDR2 from the germline V gene are DFQATT and SNEGSKA (reference sequence). The V end lost 3 bases, the J end lost 0 bases, and 12 bases lay between the germline ends. The CDR3 totals 14 residues. The CDR3 spells CSASADGISYEQYF. In nucleotides, the CDR3 is TGCAGTGCTAGCGCCGACGGAATCTCCTACGAGCAGTACTTC.

This clonotype was recorded a few times. The J gene is TRBJ2-7, the V gene TRBV24-1, with D perhaps matching TRBD1 (5 bases). The CDR3 is 14 amino acids. CDR1 and CDR2 (germline): KGHDR, SFDVKD. V lost 9 bases, J lost 0 bases, and 14 bases lay in between. The CDR3 DNA reads as TGTGCCACCTCAGGCGGAAGGGGCTCCTACGAGCAGTACTTC. The encoded protein is CATSGGRGSYEQYF.

The rearrangement links TRBV20-1 to TRBJ2-7, with TRBD1 matching 9 bases. CDR3 length: 14 residues. V lost 5 bases, J lost 3 bases, and 8 bases stayed unmatched. The germline V gene encodes CDR1 DFQATT and CDR2 SNEGSKA (reference sequence). CDR3 nucleotides: TGCAGTGCTTGGGGACAGGGCGGTCACTACGAGCAGTACTTC. The encoded protein is CSAWGQGGHYEQYF.

The chain carries TRBV20-1 and TRBJ1-4; D gene uncertain. The ends were cut back, 3 bases at V and 5 bases at J, with 10 bases in the middle. Per the germline V gene, CDR1 is DFQATT and CDR2 is SNEGSKA (reference sequence). The CDR3 spans 13 residues. Here the CDR3 DNA reads TGCAGTGCTAGGGTCGGAAGAAATGAAAAACTGTTTTTT. As protein: CSARVGRNEKLFF.

To note about this clonotype: The junction does not match germline at one end; this may be a read error. The V call is TRBV7-6, the J call TRBJ2-5; D unresolved. CDR1 is SGHVS, CDR2 FNYEAQ, per germline. CDR3 size: 14 residues. In DNA, the CDR3 is TGTGCCAGCAGTTTAGTGGGTAGGGTAGAGACCCAGTACTTC. Residues: CASSLVGRVETQYF. Drawing the rest from reference TRBV7-6 and TRBJ2-5, the complete variable domain is GAGVSQSPRYKVTKRGQDVALRCDPISGHVSLYWYRQALGQGPEFLTYFNYEAQQDKSGLPNDRFSAERPEGSISTLTIQRTEQRDSAMYRCASSLVGRVETQYFGPGTRLLVL.

The CDR3 spells CASSTGQELISYEQYF. The CDR3 region has the DNA TGTGCCAGCAGCACAGGACAGGAGCTGATTTCCTACGAGCAGTACTTC. V gene TRBV7-9 combines with J gene TRBJ2-5; 7 nucleotides match TRBD1. The J call could be wrong; TRBJ2-7 is a better fit for the DNA end. Germline assignment: CDR1 SEHNR and CDR2 FQNEAQ (reference sequence). This CDR3 has 16 amino acids.

This clonotype has only a few counts. This chain uses TRBV11-2 with TRBJ2-2; D is possibly TRBD1 or TRBD2 (6 bases each). Trimming removed 3 bases at V and 1 base at J, with 9 bases between. This CDR3 contains 15 residues. Germline loops: CDR1 SGHAT, CDR2 FQNNGV. Here the CDR3 DNA reads TGTGCCAGCAGCTTGGGGGGCGAGAACACCGGGGAGCTGTTTTTT. Protein: CASSLGGENTGELFF.

The chain links TRBV7-2 to TRBJ2-4; 8 nucleotides match TRBD2. This CDR3 is built from 15 residues. The V and J ends lost 5 bases and 7 bases, in that order; junction bases with no gene match: 10. CDR1 and CDR2 (germline): SGHTA, FQGNSA. CDR3 coding DNA: TGTGCCAGCAGCCATCGACAGACTAGCGCTAACATTCAGTACTTC. Translating it yields CASSHRQTSANIQYF.

This clonotype was seen more than once but under ten times. This chain connects TRBV4-1 to TRBJ2-3; D ambiguous. The CDR3 spans 14 residues. V was shortened by 1 base and J by 6 bases, with 11 bases between the two germline ends. CDR1 and CDR2 (germline): MGHRA, YSYEKL. CDR3 nucleotide sequence: TGCGCCAGCAGCCAAGTATCCCTAGTCGATACGCAGTATTTT. This translates into CASSQVSLVDTQYF.

The chain couples TRBV3-1 to TRBJ1-4; D is perhaps TRBD1 (5 bases). CDR1 and CDR2 (germline): LGHDT, YNNKEL (reference sequence). The CDR3 totals 14 residues. V lost 3 bases and J 5 bases, leaving 10 bases between the germline ends. The CDR3 DNA reads TGTGCCAGCAGCCATCAGGGCGGAAATGAAAAACTGTTTTTT. Its protein is CASSHQGGNEKLFF. Full variable domain (outside the CDR3, taken from reference TRBV3-1 and TRBJ1-4): DTAVSQTPKYLVTQMGNDKSIKCEQNLGHDTMYWYKQDSKKFLKIMFSYNNKELIINETVPNRFSPKSPDKAHLNLHINSLELGDSAVYFCASSHQGGNEKLFFGSGTQLSVL.

The chain links TRBV10-2 to TRBJ2-7, with 10 bases identical to TRBD2. With the DNA end fitting TRBJ2-5 better, the J assignment may be wrong. The germline V gene encodes CDR1 WSHSY and CDR2 SAAADI. The CDR3 is 15 amino acids. The CDR3 coding sequence is TGCGCCAGCAGTGAAAGCGGGGGGGCCCCAGAGACCCAGTACTTC. Translated: CASSESGGAPETQYF.

This clonotype has more than one count but fewer than ten. The chain uses TRBV7-6 and TRBJ2-5; TRBD2 matches 7 bases. The DNA end favors TRBJ2-7, so the J call may be wrong. Germline values: CDR1 SGHVS, CDR2 FNYEAQ. The CDR3 has 15 residues. The CDR3 reads CASSLASGRRYEQYF. The CDR3 DNA sequence: TGTGCCAGCAGCTTAGCATCCGGGAGGAGGTACGAGCAGTACTTC.

The chain couples TRBV29-1 to TRBJ1-2; TRBD1 matches at 9 bases. This CDR3 spans 12 amino acids. CDR1 is SQVTM and CDR2 is ANQGSEA in the germline V gene. J lost 6 bases, V lost 5 bases, and 4 bases had no gene match. The CDR3 reads CSVRTGVDGYTF. Written as DNA, the CDR3 is TGCAGCGTTAGGACAGGGGTGGATGGCTACACCTTC.

This clonotype appeared a few times. V and J are TRBV7-2 and TRBJ2-7, with TRBD1 as a possible D gene (6 bases). Germline V gives CDR1 SGHTA, CDR2 FQGNSA. V was pared by 2 bases and J by 5 bases, with 25 bases between. This CDR3 spans 18 amino acids. In DNA form, the CDR3 reads TGTGCCAGCAGCTTATGGTCCGCGTTCGGGACACCCGCCCACGAGCAGTACTTC. Its translation is CASSLWSAFGTPAHEQYF.